Listed here are 25 T cell receptor beta chains from one sample, sequenced in a study of memory CD4+ T cells and cytomegalovirus serostatus (dated by TCRdb to between 2018 and 2021). A FACSAria II was used to sort memory CD4+ T cells, defined as single viable CD3+CD4+CD8-CD45RO+ cells. The library came from the immunoSEQ multiplex PCR assay. TCRdb retrieved this table from immuneACCESS and kept in-frame rearrangements only. Not all clones are present; in checked studies, unresolved V genes account for under half, and no reason is known for the remainder. In all, the sample holds 70,000 to 95,000 clones, and 65% to 85% of those were seen once. About 0.72% of the sample is held by the ten biggest clonotypes. The sequenced sample was memory CD4+ T cells from blood. These receptors were taken from an adult in good health and CMV-seronegative.

The chain recombines TRBV6-5 with TRBJ2-7; TRBD1 might be the D (6 bases). The CDR3 contains 14 residues. V was trimmed by 6 bases and J by 0 bases, leaving 12 bases between them. The germline gives CDR1 MNHEY, CDR2 SVGAGI. The CDR3 nucleotides read TGTGCCAGCAGAAAGACAGGAGACTCCTACGAGCAGTACTTC. As protein: CASRKTGDSYEQYF.

The J gene is TRBJ1-2, the V gene TRBV28; unclear D gene. Germline V CDR1 and CDR2: MDHEN, SYDVKM. V was shortened by 1 base and J by 8 bases, with 8 bases between the two germline ends. There are 12 residues in the CDR3. The CDR3 protein is CASSLLPRGYTF. For the CDR3, the DNA is TGTGCCAGCAGTTTATTACCCAGGGGCTACACCTTC.

The rearrangement uses TRBV5-1 and TRBJ1-4, with 7 bases lining up with TRBD1. Germline V gene data show CDR1 as SGHRS and CDR2 as YFSETQ. V gave up 4 bases and J gave up 7 bases; unmatched junction bases: 7. The CDR3 covers 14 residues. This CDR3 reads CASSPRQGGEKLFF. In DNA, the CDR3 is TGCGCCAGCAGCCCCAGACAGGGAGGTGAAAAACTGTTTTTT.

This chain links TRBV6-1 with TRBJ1-1, with D hard to call. The ends were cut back, 5 bases at V and 1 base at J, with 11 bases in the middle. The CDR3 is 14 amino acids. Germline V gives CDR1 MNHNS, CDR2 SASEGT. The CDR3 here is CASSLEGANTEAFF. The CDR3 DNA reads as TGTGCCAGCAGTTTAGAGGGTGCGAACACTGAAGCTTTCTTT.

This clone has just one count. V usage is TRBV18 and J usage is TRBJ1-6, with TRBD1 identical over 9 bases. V lost 6 bases and J lost 6; bases outside the gene matches: 6. The length of the CDR3 is 15 residues. Germline loops: CDR1 KGHSH, CDR2 LQKENI. CDR3 DNA sequence: TGTGCCAGCTCCCAAGGGACAGGGCTTAATTCACCCCTCCACTTT. Its protein product is CASSQGTGLNSPLHF.

This clone showed up just a few times. This chain connects TRBV4-3 to TRBJ1-2; a possible D gene is TRBD1 (5 bases). V was cut by 0 bases and J by 7 bases, with 15 bases left in between. Germline CDR1 is LGHNA and CDR2 is YSLEER. This CDR3 comprises 15 residues. Written as DNA, the CDR3 is TGCGCCAGCAGCCAAGATGACTTTTCGGGGGGTGGCTACACCTTC. Protein product: CASSQDDFSGGGYTF.

The chain is built from TRBV9 and TRBJ2-3, with D possibly being TRBD2 (6 bases). The CDR3 runs to 17 residues. Germline CDR1 SGDLS, CDR2 YYNGEE. Between the trimmed V and J ends, which lost 0 bases and 6 bases, there was a span of 20 bases. The chain's CDR3 is CASSVALSSGLGDTQYF. The CDR3, as DNA: TGTGCCAGCAGCGTAGCTCTGTCGAGCGGGTTAGGGGATACGCAGTATTTT.

The genes are TRBV7-9 and TRBJ2-2; TRBD1 or TRBD2 may be the D gene (6 bases each). Germline V CDR1 and CDR2: SEHNR, FQNEAQ (reference sequence). Trimming cost V 5 bases and J 6 bases, with 16 bases left between them. The CDR3 is 15 amino acids. CDR3 protein: CASSPDRGPAGELFF. Written as DNA, the CDR3 is TGTGCCAGCAGCCCCGATCGGGGGCCCGCCGGGGAGCTGTTTTTT.

The chain links TRBV2 to TRBJ1-1; possibly TRBD1 for D (5 bases). Germline V gene lookup returns CDR1 SNHLY and CDR2 FYNNEI. Trimming shortened V by 2 bases and J by 1 base, and 8 bases separated the two germline ends. This CDR3 region has 14 residues. The CDR3 loop is CASSEHGGNTEAFF. The CDR3 nucleotides read TGTGCCAGCAGTGAACACGGGGGGAACACTGAAGCTTTCTTT.

Worth noting for this clone: The sample holds other DNA sequences that translate to the same CDR3. J is TRBJ1-1 and V is TRBV5-1, with 8 bases matching TRBD1. The germline V gene has CDR1 SGHRS and CDR2 YFSETQ. Germline trimming cut 5 bases from V and 0 bases from J; bases unmatched to any gene: 6. This CDR3 is 15 amino acids long. For the CDR3, the DNA is TGCGCCAGCAGTCTGGGGACAGGTTTGAACACTGAAGCTTTCTTT. Its translation is CASSLGTGLNTEAFF.

Only one count was recorded for this clone. V is TRBV19 and J is TRBJ1-2, with D perhaps matching TRBD1 (5 bases). V lost 7 bases and J lost 7, with 19 bases in between. CDR1 LNHDA and CDR2 SQIVND come from the germline V gene (reference sequence). CDR3 length: 14 residues. Here the CDR3 reads CASIRMWQGGGYTF. In DNA form, the CDR3 reads TGTGCCAGTATTCGGATGTGGCAGGGTGGTGGCTACACCTTC.

The V gene is TRBV2, the J gene TRBJ1-5, with D perhaps TRBD1 (5 bases). V was pared by 6 bases and J by 0 bases, with 15 bases between. The CDR3 consists of 16 residues. Germline V CDR1 and CDR2: SNHLY, FYNNEI. For the CDR3, the DNA is TGTGCCAGCAGGGCAGGGACCCCGCTTAGCAATCAGCCCCAGCATTTT. Encoded protein: CASRAGTPLSNQPQHF.

The V and J genes are TRBV29-1 and TRBJ1-4, with TRBD1 identical over 7 bases. CDR1 SQVTM and CDR2 ANQGSEA come from the germline V gene. The CDR3 consists of 14 residues. V was pared by 6 bases and J by 0 bases, with 4 bases of the junction left unmatched. The CDR3 sequence: CSVRTGATNEKLFF. For the CDR3, the DNA is TGCAGCGTCAGAACAGGGGCAACTAATGAAAAACTGTTTTTT. Full variable domain (missing parts from reference TRBV29-1 and TRBJ1-4): SAVISQKPSRDICQRGTSLTIQCQVDSQVTMMFWYRQQPGQSLTLIATANQGSEATYESGFVIDKFPISRPNLTFSTLTVSNMSPEDSSIYLCSVRTGATNEKLFFGSGTQLSVL.

This chain links TRBV30 with TRBJ1-4, with TRBD1 matching over 9 bases. CDR1 and CDR2 (germline): GTSNPN, SVGIG (reference sequence). Losses at the gene ends were 5 bases for V and 4 bases for J; bases not matched to a gene: 8. The CDR3 sequence is 15 residues long. CDR3 sequence reads: CAWDARTGVNEKLFF. Here the CDR3 DNA reads TGTGCCTGGGATGCCCGGACAGGGGTTAATGAAAAACTGTTTTTT.

The chain is built from TRBV4-3 and TRBJ2-7, with D unresolved. The CDR3 extends over 14 amino acids. The germline V gene encodes CDR1 LGHNA and CDR2 YSLEER. V was clipped by 1 base and J by 6 bases, with 13 bases between them. The CDR3: CASSQGVRVGEQYF. The CDR3 DNA follows: TGCGCCAGCAGCCAAGGGGTTAGGGTCGGCGAGCAGTACTTC.

The genes are TRBV5-6 and TRBJ1-2, with 8 bases matching TRBD1. Germline CDR1 SGHDT, CDR2 YYEEEE. The CDR3 runs 13 residues. DNA of the CDR3: TGTGCAGCGGCCCGGGATCGACAGGGGCGCTACACCTTC. This codes for CAAARDRQGRYTF.

This clone has just one count. This chain uses TRBV28 with TRBJ2-1; D remains unclear. The V end was cut by 6 bases, the J end by 8 bases, with 11 bases between. The CDR3 covers 12 residues. The germline CDR1 and CDR2 sequences are MDHEN and SYDVKM. CDR3 nucleotides: TGTGCCAGCAGCCCGAAGGCCCATGAGCAGTTCTTC. Protein sequence: CASSPKAHEQFF.

J is TRBJ1-1 and V is TRBV7-6; D remains ambiguous. Trimming took 2 bases from V and 1 from J, leaving 11 bases between them. The CDR3 is 15 amino acids. The V gene's germline CDR1 is SGHVS and CDR2 FNYEAQ. CDR3 region: CASSLRVNTNTEAFF. In DNA form, the CDR3 reads TGTGCCAGCAGCTTACGGGTGAATACGAACACTGAAGCTTTCTTT.

This clone was counted a few times. The chain combines TRBV30 with TRBJ1-2; D ambiguous. Germline CDR1 and CDR2: GTSNPN and SVGIG (reference sequence). This CDR3 is 16 amino acids long. Trimming removed 2 bases from V and 1 base from J, with 17 bases in between. The CDR3 sequence: CAWSSTLRVLNYGYTF. The CDR3 nucleotides read TGTGCCTGGAGTAGTACCTTAAGGGTACTTAACTATGGCTACACCTTC.

The chain combines TRBV18 with TRBJ2-1; a weak D match, TRBD1 (6 bases). The CDR3 is 15 amino acids. Looked up from germline, CDR1 is KGHSH and CDR2 is LQKENI. Trimming left V 3 bases short and J 1 base short, with 10 bases between. The CDR3 bases are TGTGCCAGCTCACCTCTACAGGGTTCCTACAATGAGCAGTTCTTC. Amino acid sequence: CASSPLQGSYNEQFF.

V and J are TRBV29-1 and TRBJ1-1, with 7 bases lining up with TRBD1. The germline CDR1 and CDR2 sequences are SQVTM and ANQGSEA. V was clipped by 4 bases and J by 8 bases; unmatched bases: 10. The CDR3 sequence is 13 residues long. The CDR3 DNA sequence: TGCAGCGTTGCCGGGACAGCGAAGGGGGAAGCTTTCTTT. It yields the protein CSVAGTAKGEAFF.

The V call is TRBV7-8, the J call TRBJ2-3; 9 bases line up with TRBD2. J was trimmed by 4 bases and V by 1 base; bases with no gene match: 6. The CDR3 has 16 amino acids. Germline V CDR1 and CDR2: SGHVS, FQNEAQ. The chain's CDR3 is CASSLVGGGASDTQYF. In nucleotides, the CDR3 is TGTGCCAGCAGCTTAGTAGGCGGGGGGGCATCAGATACGCAGTATTTT.

The V gene is TRBV18, the J gene TRBJ2-1, with TRBD2 identical over 9 bases. This CDR3 region has 17 residues. The J segment lost 3 bases and the V segment lost 3 bases, leaving 9 bases of the junction unmatched. Germline V CDR1 and CDR2: KGHSH, LQKENI. CDR3 DNA sequence: TGTGCCAGCTCACCGAGCCGTAGCGGGGGACTCTACAATGAGCAGTTCTTC. It specifies CASSPSRSGGLYNEQFF. Together with reference TRBV18 and TRBJ2-1, the CDR3 gives the full variable domain: NAGVMQNPRHLVRRRGQEARLRCSPMKGHSHVYWYRQLPEEGLKFMVYLQKENIIDESGMPKERFSAEFPKEGPSILRIQQVVRGDSAAYFCASSPSRSGGLYNEQFFGPGTRLTVL.

This clone was counted between two and nine times. The chain employs TRBV7-2 and TRBJ1-4; 10 bases match TRBD1. This CDR3 comprises 15 residues. Trimming cost V 2 bases and J 6 bases; bases outside gene matches: 3. Germline assignment: CDR1 SGHTA and CDR2 FQGNSA. CDR3 amino acids: CASSLSGTGDEKLFF. In DNA, the CDR3 is TGTGCCAGCAGCTTAAGCGGGACAGGGGATGAAAAACTGTTTTTT.

The chain uses TRBV18 and TRBJ1-6; TRBD1 aligns across 9 bases. V was pared by 1 base and J by 11 bases, with 12 bases of the junction left unmatched. Germline CDR1 is KGHSH and CDR2 is LQKENI. The CDR3 is 17 amino acids. The CDR3 loop is CASSPRGQGTTDPPLHF. In DNA form, the CDR3 reads TGTGCCAGCTCACCACGCGGACAGGGGACAACGGACCCACCCCTCCACTTT.